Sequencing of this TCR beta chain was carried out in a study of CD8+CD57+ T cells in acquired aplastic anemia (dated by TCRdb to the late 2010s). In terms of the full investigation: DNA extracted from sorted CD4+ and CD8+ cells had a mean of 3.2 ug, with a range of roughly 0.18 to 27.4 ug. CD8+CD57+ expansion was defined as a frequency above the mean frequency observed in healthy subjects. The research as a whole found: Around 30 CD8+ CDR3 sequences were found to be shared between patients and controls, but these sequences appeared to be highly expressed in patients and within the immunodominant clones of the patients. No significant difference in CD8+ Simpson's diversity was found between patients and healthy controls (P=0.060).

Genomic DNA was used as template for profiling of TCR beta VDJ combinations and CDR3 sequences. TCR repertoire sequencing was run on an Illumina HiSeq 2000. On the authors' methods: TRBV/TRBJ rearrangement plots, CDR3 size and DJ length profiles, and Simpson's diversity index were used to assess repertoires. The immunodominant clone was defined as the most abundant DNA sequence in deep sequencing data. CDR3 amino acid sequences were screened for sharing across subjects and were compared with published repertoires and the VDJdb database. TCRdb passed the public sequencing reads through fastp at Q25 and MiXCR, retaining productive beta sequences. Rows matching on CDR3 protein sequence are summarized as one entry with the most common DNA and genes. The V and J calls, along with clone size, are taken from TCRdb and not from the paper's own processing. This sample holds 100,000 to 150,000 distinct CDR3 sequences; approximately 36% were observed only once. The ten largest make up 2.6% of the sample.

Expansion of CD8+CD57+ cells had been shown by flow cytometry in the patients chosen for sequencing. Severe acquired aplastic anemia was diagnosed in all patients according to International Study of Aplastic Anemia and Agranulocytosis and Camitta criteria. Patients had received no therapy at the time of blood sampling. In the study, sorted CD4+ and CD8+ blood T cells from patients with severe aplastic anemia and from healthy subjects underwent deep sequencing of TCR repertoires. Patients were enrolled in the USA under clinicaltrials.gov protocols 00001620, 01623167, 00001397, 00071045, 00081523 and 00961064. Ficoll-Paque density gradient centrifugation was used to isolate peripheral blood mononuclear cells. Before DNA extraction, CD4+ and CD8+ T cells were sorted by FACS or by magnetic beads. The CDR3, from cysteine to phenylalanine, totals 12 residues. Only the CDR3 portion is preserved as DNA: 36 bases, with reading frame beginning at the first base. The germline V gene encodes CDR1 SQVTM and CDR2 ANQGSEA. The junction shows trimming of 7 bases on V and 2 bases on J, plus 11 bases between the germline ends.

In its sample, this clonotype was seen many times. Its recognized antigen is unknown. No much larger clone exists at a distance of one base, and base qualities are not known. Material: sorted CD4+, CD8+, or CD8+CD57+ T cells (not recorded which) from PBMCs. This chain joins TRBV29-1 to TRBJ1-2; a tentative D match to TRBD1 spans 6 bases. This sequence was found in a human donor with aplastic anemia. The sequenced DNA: TGCAGCGCCCTGACAGGAAACTATGGCTACACCTTC. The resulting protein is CSALTGNYGYTF.